Below, 15 T cell receptor beta chains from the same sample are listed, as sequenced in a study of prognosis after radiotherapy for stage I lung cancer (dated by TCRdb to the early 2020s). Reads for this sample came from an Illumina HiSeq 3000. The TCR beta CDR3 region was amplified from genomic DNA by two rounds of multiplex PCR. In the first round of PCR, primers specific to each TRBV and TRBJ gene were used, and the primer sequences are filed in Chinese patent CN105087789A. TCRdb passed the public sequencing reads through fastp at Q25 and MiXCR, retaining productive beta sequences. Every CDR3 protein is listed once, alongside the most common genes and DNA of its rows. The sample has some 60,000 distinct CDR3 sequences on record, 26% of them singletons. Jointly, the top ten make up under 10% of the sample. The specimen was PBMCs, collected before or after stereotactic body radiation therapy (not recorded which). The receptors originated from a donor over 45 with non-small cell lung cancer.

This clonotype was detected many times. The chain employs TRBV6-1 and TRBJ1-5; D ambiguous. With 4 bases removed from V and 1 base from J, the gap between germline ends came to 2 bases. CDR1 and CDR2 (germline): MNHNS, SASEGT. The CDR3 sequence is 12 residues long. The CDR3: CASSGSNQPQHF. DNA for the CDR3: TGTGCCAGCAGTGGCAGCAATCAGCCCCAGCATTTT.

The rearrangement links TRBV2 to TRBJ1-2, with D possibly being TRBD1 (5 bases). Germline V gene lookup returns CDR1 SNHLY and CDR2 FYNNEI. Trimming pared 8 bases from V and 0 bases from J, leaving 22 bases between. This CDR3 spans 17 amino acids. The CDR3 region is CASSLSFLDRTNYGYTF. Written as DNA, the CDR3 is TGTGCCAGCTCGTTATCCTTCCTTGACAGAACTAACTATGGCTACACCTTC.

The table lists this clonotype with many counts. The chain recombines TRBV7-8 with TRBJ1-4; D remains ambiguous. The V end lost 2 bases, the J end lost 2 bases, and 9 bases lay between the germline ends. Germline CDR1 reads SGHVS; CDR2 reads FQNEAQ. The CDR3 length is 15 residues. The CDR3 bases are TGTGCCAGCAGCTTAAACCCCGGGACTAATGAAAAACTGTTTTTT. It encodes CASSLNPGTNEKLFF. Looking up the rest from reference TRBV7-8 and TRBJ1-4 gives the full variable domain: GAGVSQSPRYKVAKRGQDVALRCDPISGHVSLFWYQQALGQGPEFLTYFQNEAQLDKSGLPSDRFFAERPEGSVSTLKIQRTQQEDSAVYLCASSLNPGTNEKLFFGSGTQLSVL.

This clonotype came up many times. The V and J genes are TRBV5-4 and TRBJ1-4; 8 positions match TRBD1. CDR3 length: 15 amino acids. Trimming at V came to 4 bases and at J to 8 bases, leaving 10 bases not matched to a gene. Germline V gene sequence: CDR1 SGHNT, CDR2 YYREEE (reference sequence). The CDR3 is CASSRRTGMGEKLFF. In DNA form, the CDR3 reads TGTGCCAGCAGCCGCCGGACAGGGATGGGGGAAAAACTGTTTTTT.

This clonotype was observed at least ten times. The chain links TRBV6-1 to TRBJ2-1; 10 positions match TRBD2. The CDR3 consists of 15 residues. CDR1 is MNHNS and CDR2 is SASEGT in the germline V gene. The V gene end was trimmed by 6 bases and the J gene end by 6 bases; junction bases not matched to a gene: 8. The CDR3 protein is CASSRSGGALNEQFF. The CDR3 DNA reads TGTGCCAGCAGCCGGAGCGGGGGGGCTCTCAATGAGCAGTTCTTC.

On this clonotype: This sequence may be a read error, since a much larger clone differs from it by one base. This likely comes from a read error, as the CDR3 has no conserved phenylalanine or tryptophan at its end. The CDR3 DNA reads TGTGCCAGCAGTCGCCGAGACCTAGCTTTCCTT. This codes for CASSRRDLAFL. The V call is TRBV6-1, the J call TRBJ1-1; unclear D gene. This CDR3 is built from 11 residues. Germline-derived CDR1 and CDR2 are MNHNS and SASEGT. Trimming stripped 5 bases from V and 10 bases from J, with 11 bases between.

This clonotype was seen repeatedly, ten times or more. The V and J genes are TRBV4-3 and TRBJ2-5; D ambiguous. From germline, CDR1 is LGHNA and CDR2 YSLEER. The CDR3 is 14 residues long. Trimming took 0 bases from V and 5 from J, leaving 10 bases between them. The CDR3 DNA reads as TGCGCCAGCAGCCAAGATAGAGTGCGGGAGACCCAGTACTTC. Encoded protein: CASSQDRVRETQYF.

This chain joins TRBV25-1 and TRBJ2-7; D perhaps matches TRBD1 (6 bases). The CDR3 sequence is 16 residues long. The germline CDR1 and CDR2 sequences are MGHDK and SYGVNS. With 1 base removed from V and 3 bases from J, the gap between germline ends came to 16 bases. The CDR3 DNA reads as TGTGCCAGCAGTGAATTTTTTGTGCAGGGGATCTACGAGCAGTACTTC. It specifies CASSEFFVQGIYEQYF.

As concerns this clonotype: This could be a read error, since a much larger clone is one nucleotide away. The rearrangement joins TRBV9 to TRBJ1-5; D is undetermined. Trimming removed 6 bases at V and 1 base at J, with 11 bases between. Germline values: CDR1 SGDLS, CDR2 YYNGEE. The CDR3 is 14 amino acids. This CDR3 is CASKKAGSNQPQHF. The CDR3 DNA reads TGTGCCAGCAAGAAGGCCGGGAGCAATCAGCCCCAGCATTTT. The full variable domain, its missing parts supplied by reference TRBV9 and TRBJ1-5, is DSGVTQTPKHLITATGQRVTLRCSPRSGDLSVYWYQQSLDQGLQFLIQYYNGEERAKGNILERFSAQQFPDLHSELNLSSLELGDSALYFCASKKAGSNQPQHFGDGTRLSIL.

Many counts were recorded for this clonotype. This rearrangement joins TRBV29-1 to TRBJ2-2, with 9 bases that match TRBD1. The ends lost 3 bases at V and 4 bases at J; junction bases unmatched: 12. The CDR3 runs 17 residues. The germline V gene encodes CDR1 SQVTM and CDR2 ANQGSEA. The CDR3 DNA sequence: TGCAGCGTTGAGCTAGAGGGGACAGGGTGGGGCACCGGGGAGCTGTTTTTT. It translates to CSVELEGTGWGTGELFF.

In its sample, this clonotype was seen many times. The V gene is TRBV16, the J gene TRBJ1-6; the D gene is possibly TRBD1 (5 bases). The CDR3 sequence is 13 residues long. Germline V gene data show CDR1 as KGHSY and CDR2 as FQNENV. Trimming pared 4 bases from V and 9 bases from J, leaving 10 bases between. The CDR3 is CASSPRQFSPLHF. The CDR3 DNA follows: TGTGCCAGCAGCCCCCGACAGTTTTCACCCCTCCACTTT.

In its sample, this clonotype was seen many times. The chain joins TRBV11-1 to TRBJ2-7, with 8 positions matching TRBD1. The CDR3 is 15 amino acids. The germline V gene has CDR1 SGHAT and CDR2 FQDESV (reference sequence). V was pared by 5 bases and J by 4 bases, with 10 bases of the junction left unmatched. DNA for the CDR3: TGTGCCAGCAGCCCCGGGACAGGCAACATTTACGAGCAGTACTTC. Protein sequence: CASSPGTGNIYEQYF.

This clonotype has at least ten counts. The chain has TRBV7-9 and TRBJ2-1; TRBD2 matches 10 bases. Trimming removed 1 base from V and 8 bases from J; junction bases left unmatched: 11. Germline-derived CDR1 and CDR2 are SEHNR and FQNEAQ (reference sequence). This CDR3 contains 17 residues. The CDR3 region is CASSLVSSPSGGDEQFF. The CDR3 DNA sequence: TGTGCCAGCAGCTTAGTTTCGAGCCCTAGCGGGGGCGATGAGCAGTTCTTC.

The J gene is TRBJ2-4, the V gene TRBV9; the match to TRBD2 covers 7 bases. There are 14 residues in the CDR3. Germline lookup yields CDR1 SGDLS and CDR2 YYNGEE. After removal of 7 bases from V and 0 bases from J, the junction contained 4 bases not matched to a gene. CDR3 loop: CASAGGTAKNIQYF. For the CDR3, the DNA is TGTGCCAGCGCCGGGGGGACAGCCAAAAACATTCAGTACTTC.

This clonotype was recorded at least ten times. This chain uses TRBV19 with TRBJ1-2, with TRBD1 matching 11 bases. The junction had 3 bases not matched to a gene; V was cut back by 9 bases and J by 6 bases. The CDR3 covers 12 residues. Germline V lookup: CDR1 LNHDA, CDR2 SQIVND (reference sequence). The CDR3 loop reads CASRDRGDGYTF. The CDR3, as DNA: TGTGCCAGCCGGGACAGGGGGGATGGCTACACCTTC.